This record concerns one T cell receptor (beta chain) sequence. Its antigen is still unknown. In TCRdb, the 5' RACE reads were re-called with MiXCR into one record per CDR3 protein. Of 300,000 to 400,000 distinct CDR3 sequences listed, 9% to 10% were seen once; the top ten hold 8.5% to 10%. This sample stems from a study of identical twins. Whole-study findings and limits: Out-of-frame alpha sequences common to twins exhibited an excess of low generation probability.

The clonotype originates from a woman between 50 and 59 years old in good health. Input material: naive T cells sorted from blood.

CDR3 nucleotides: TGTGCCAGCGAAGACGCGGGAGGGTTAGGAGAGACCCAGTACTTC. Its translation is CASEDAGGLGETQYF. This rearrangement joins TRBV7-9 to TRBJ2-5; 9 nucleotides match TRBD2. The germline gives CDR1 SEHNR, CDR2 FQNEAQ (reference sequence). Germline trimming cut 8 bases from V and 4 bases from J; bases unmatched to any gene: 11. This CDR3 is 15 amino acids long.